The rows below give T cell receptor beta chains drawn from one sample of a study of blood T cell repertoires in COVID-19. Assay used: immunoSEQ multiplex PCR; TCRdb lists only in-frame clones, some missing. The sample lists more than 85,000 clones; approximately 91% were seen once. The sequenced sample consisted of peripheral blood. Every receptor here comes from a woman older than 75 with acute or convalescent COVID-19. CDR3s include the opening cysteine and the closing phenylalanine or tryptophan. A D gene is named only where the DNA matches it firmly. The size field is filled for only some rows; it gives once, few, many or a size class.

CASSSSGNEQFF	TGTGCCAGCAGCTCCAGTGGCAATGAGCAGTTCTTC	-	-	TRBV7-3	TRBJ2-1
CASSFLGSATSTDTQYF	TGCGCCAGCAGCTTTTTAGGTAGCGCCACTAGCACAGATACGCAGTATTTT	-	-	TRBV5-1	TRBJ2-3
CASSSGLGTGELFF	TGTGCCAGCAGCTCAGGACTAGGGACCGGGGAGCTGTTTTTT	TRBD2	-	TRBV7-8	TRBJ2-2
CSVEGGEHNSPLHF	TGCAGCGTTGAAGGGGGCGAACATAATTCACCCCTCCACTTT	-	-	TRBV29-1	TRBJ1-6
CAISLTGEDTEAFF	TGTGCCATCAGCCTGACAGGGGAGGACACTGAAGCTTTCTTT	TRBD1	-	TRBV10-3	TRBJ1-1
CASSSTGDYEQYF	TGTGCCAGCAGTTCCACAGGGGACTACGAGCAGTACTTC	TRBD1	-	TRBV6-5	TRBJ2-7
CASSRGPLGPQHF	TGTGCCAGCAGCCGCGGGCCCCTAGGGCCCCAGCATTTT	-	-	TRBV12-3/TRBV12-4	TRBJ1-5
CASSGGLYGYTF	TGCGCCAGCAGCGGGGGACTATATGGCTACACCTTC	-	few	TRBV5-1	TRBJ1-2
CASSQGVGQGAFGYTF	TGCGCCAGCAGCCAAGGAGTGGGACAGGGGGCTTTTGGCTACACCTTC	TRBD1	-	TRBV4-3	TRBJ1-2
CASSLFGLAGPFGNEQFF	TGTGCCAGCAGCCTCTTCGGACTAGCGGGGCCGTTTGGCAATGAGCAGTTCTTC	TRBD2	-	TRBV7-3	TRBJ2-1
CACDSLILGSYGYTF	TGTGCCTGTGACAGTCTAATCCTCGGGAGCTATGGCTACACCTTC	-	-	TRBV30	TRBJ1-2